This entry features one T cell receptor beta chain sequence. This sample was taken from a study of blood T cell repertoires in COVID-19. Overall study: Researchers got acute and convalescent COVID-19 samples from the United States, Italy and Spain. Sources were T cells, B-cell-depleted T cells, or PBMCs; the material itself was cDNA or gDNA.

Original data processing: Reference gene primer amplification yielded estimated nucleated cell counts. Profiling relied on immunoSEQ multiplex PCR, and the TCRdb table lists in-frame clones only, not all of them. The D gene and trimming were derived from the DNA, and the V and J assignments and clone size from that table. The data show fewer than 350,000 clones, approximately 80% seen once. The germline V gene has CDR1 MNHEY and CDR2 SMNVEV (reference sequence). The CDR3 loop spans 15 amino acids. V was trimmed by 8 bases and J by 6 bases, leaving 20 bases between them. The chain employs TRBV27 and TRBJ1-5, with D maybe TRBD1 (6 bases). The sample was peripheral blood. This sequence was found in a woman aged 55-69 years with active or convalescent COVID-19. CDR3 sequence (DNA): TGTGCCAGCCGACCTCAGACAGGAGGAGGTCAGCCCCAGCATTTT. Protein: CASRPQTGGGQPQHF.